These 9 T cell receptor beta chains came from one sample sequenced in a study of shared clonotypes between healthy human individuals. Positively selected for CCR7, the CD45RO-negative cells used as naive CD8 cells excluded terminally differentiated effector memory CD45RA+ cells. Assay: immunoSEQ multiplex PCR; the TCRdb copy retains only in-frame clones and omits some. The sample gives about 2.1 million clones, over 85% of which show up once; roughly 1.7% is in the top ten. The material sequenced was naive CD8+ T cells from PBMCs. These receptors were collected from a man aged 18 to 29 in good health. Some clones in this sample may be carry-over from other donors' samples.

The chain uses TRBV7-8 and TRBJ2-3; D is possibly TRBD2 (6 bases). The CDR3 spans 16 residues. V was trimmed by 1 base and J by 3 bases, leaving 14 bases between them. Germline loops: CDR1 SGHVS, CDR2 FQNEAQ. CDR3 DNA sequence: TGTGCCAGCAGCTTAGGGGCGGGAAGGTGGACAGATACGCAGTATTTT. Translation gives CASSLGAGRWTDTQYF.

The V gene is TRBV5-1, the J gene TRBJ2-1; D is unclear. Trimming shortened V by 0 bases and J by 9 bases, and 10 bases separated the two germline ends. Germline lookup yields CDR1 SGHRS and CDR2 YFSETQ. The CDR3 length is 13 residues. The CDR3 DNA follows: TGCGCCAGCAGCTTGGTTGTGGGAAGTGAGCAGTTCTTC. Translation gives CASSLVVGSEQFF.

The CDR3 sequence: CASSVAGGPWAEQFF. The CDR3 DNA reads as TGTGCCAGCAGCGTAGCGGGAGGGCCCTGGGCGGAGCAGTTCTTC. V is TRBV9 and J is TRBJ2-1; 8 bases fit TRBD2. V trimming: 0 bases; J trimming: 10 bases; junction bases outside the gene matches: 9. The CDR3 totals 15 residues. The V gene's germline CDR1 is SGDLS and CDR2 YYNGEE.

This clone was picked up one time. V is TRBV10-3 and J is TRBJ2-1; D not resolved. With 11 bases removed from V and 0 bases from J, the gap between germline ends came to 14 bases. The CDR3 contains 14 residues. Germline CDR1 ENHRY, CDR2 SYGVKD. The CDR3 DNA is TGTGCCGTCGCCCTTTCGAGCTCCTACAATGAGCAGTTCTTC. Protein sequence: CAVALSSSYNEQFF.

Only one count was recorded for this clone. The chain links TRBV28 to TRBJ1-5, with D unresolved. Germline CDR1 is MDHEN and CDR2 is SYDVKM. The CDR3 length is 14 residues. Trimming took off 1 base at V and 2 bases at J, with 6 bases between the two ends. This CDR3 is CASSLSDGNQPQHF. CDR3 nucleotides: TGTGCCAGCAGTTTATCCGATGGCAATCAGCCCCAGCATTTT.

V is TRBV5-1 and J is TRBJ1-1, with D perhaps matching TRBD1 (6 bases). V was trimmed by 7 bases and J by 1 base, leaving 20 bases between them. This CDR3 is built from 16 residues. CDR1 is SGHRS, CDR2 YFSETQ, per germline. CDR3 DNA sequence: TGCGCCAGCGGCCTCAATTTACAGGGACCGAACACTGAAGCTTTCTTT. This translates into CASGLNLQGPNTEAFF.

As DNA, the CDR3 is TGTGCCAGCAGTCTTTTCTGGATAGCGGGAGGAGGAAATGAGCAGTTCTTC. Translating it yields CASSLFWIAGGGNEQFF. The chain joins TRBV25-1 to TRBJ2-1; 10 bases agree with TRBD2. J was trimmed by 7 bases and V by 5 bases; bases with no gene match: 14. Germline V CDR1 and CDR2: MGHDK, SYGVNS. This CDR3 spans 17 amino acids.

The chain carries TRBV6-6 and TRBJ1-1, with unresolved D. The V end was cut by 5 bases, the J end by 1 base, with 8 bases between. There are 13 residues in the CDR3. The V gene's germline CDR1 is MNHNY and CDR2 SVGAGI (reference sequence). The CDR3 DNA is TGTGCCAGCAGTGGTAGGGAGAACACTGAAGCTTTCTTT. It encodes CASSGRENTEAFF.

The chain uses TRBV25-1 and TRBJ1-6, with a weak D call TRBD1 (5 bases). The ends were cut back, 6 bases at V and 6 bases at J, with 15 bases in the middle. Germline values: CDR1 MGHDK, CDR2 SYGVNS. There are 15 residues in the CDR3. The CDR3 reads CASSPKTGPNSPLHF. The CDR3 DNA follows: TGTGCCAGCAGCCCAAAAACAGGACCTAATTCACCCCTCCACTTT.